The rows below give T cell receptor beta chains drawn from one sample of a study of T cells in Graves' hyperthyroidism and ophthalmopathy. One entry per CDR3 protein, called by TCRdb with MiXCR from the multiplex PCR reads. There are more than 350,000 distinct CDR3 sequences in the sample; approximately 18% occur only once, and 30% to 35% lies in the top ten. Sequences were obtained from blood. These receptors came from a woman aged 25 to 39 with Graves' hyperthyroidism that later progressed to Graves' ophthalmopathy. Both conserved end residues are part of each CDR3. Each record gives: D gene, J gene, V gene, clone size, CDR3 DNA, CDR3 protein. A D gene is named only where the DNA matches it firmly. Expanded clones are given a class, and other clones once, few, many or no size at all.

D gene: TRBD1; J gene: TRBJ1-1; V gene: TRBV12-5; clone size: .; CDR3 DNA: TGTGCTAGTGGTTTGACCTCCGACAGGGCCCGGAACACTGAAGCTTTCTTT; CDR3 protein: CASGLTSDRARNTEAFF
D gene: TRBD1; J gene: TRBJ2-7; V gene: TRBV3-1; clone size: many; CDR3 DNA: TGTGCCAGCAGCCCTTACAGGGGCGAGATCTACGAGCAGTACTTC; CDR3 protein: CASSPYRGEIYEQYF
D gene: TRBD1; J gene: TRBJ1-2; V gene: TRBV2; clone size: once; CDR3 DNA: TGTGCCAGCAATGCCGGGACAGGGTATGGAGGCTACACCTTC; CDR3 protein: CASNAGTGYGGYTF
D gene: .; J gene: TRBJ2-7; V gene: TRBV20-1; clone size: few; CDR3 DNA: TGCAGTGCTAGATTCGTTCGGGGCTACGAGCAGTACTTC; CDR3 protein: CSARFVRGYEQYF
D gene: TRBD2; J gene: TRBJ2-7; V gene: TRBV5-1; clone size: few; CDR3 DNA: TGCGCCAGCAGCCCGGTCACGGGACTAGCGGCCTACGAGCAGTACTTC; CDR3 protein: CASSPVTGLAAYEQYF
D gene: TRBD1; J gene: TRBJ1-6; V gene: TRBV5-1; clone size: .; CDR3 DNA: TGCGCCAGCAGCTTAACAGGGGGCTATAATTCACCCCTCCACTTT; CDR3 protein: CASSLTGGYNSPLHF
D gene: .; J gene: TRBJ1-1; V gene: TRBV12-3/TRBV12-4; clone size: .; CDR3 DNA: TGTGCCAGCAGCCAAGGTCATCAGGGATTGAGAGCTGAAGCTTTCTTT; CDR3 protein: CASSQGHQGLRAEAFF
D gene: .; J gene: TRBJ1-1; V gene: TRBV3-1; clone size: .; CDR3 DNA: TGTGCCAGCAGCCAAGGTTACAGGGATCGAGACACTGAAGCTTTCTTT; CDR3 protein: CASSQGYRDRDTEAFF
D gene: TRBD2; J gene: TRBJ2-1; V gene: TRBV27; clone size: many; CDR3 DNA: TGTGCCAGCAGTAACACTAGCGGTTCTTACAATGAGCAGTTCTTC; CDR3 protein: CASSNTSGSYNEQFF
D gene: .; J gene: TRBJ1-1; V gene: TRBV6-1; clone size: many; CDR3 DNA: TGTGCCAGCAGTTATCGGGTGAACACTGAAGCTTTCTTT; CDR3 protein: CASSYRVNTEAFF
D gene: TRBD1; J gene: TRBJ2-5; V gene: TRBV11-1; clone size: .; CDR3 DNA: TGTGCCAGCAGTCCCCTGGGACAGGGGACATCGGATGAGACCCAGTACTTC; CDR3 protein: CASSPLGQGTSDETQYF
D gene: .; J gene: TRBJ2-7; V gene: TRBV5-1; clone size: many; CDR3 DNA: TGCGCCAGCAGCTTGGAATCACGTATTGGGGCAGGCTCCTACGAGCAGTACTTC; CDR3 protein: CASSLESRIGAGSYEQYF
D gene: .; J gene: TRBJ2-7; V gene: TRBV6-1; clone size: many; CDR3 DNA: TGTGCCAGCAGTGAACCAGCAGGGGCCAACGAGCAGTACTTC; CDR3 protein: CASSEPAGANEQYF
D gene: .; J gene: TRBJ1-2; V gene: TRBV30; clone size: many; CDR3 DNA: TGTGCCTGGAGCAGGCCGGATGGCTACACCTTC; CDR3 protein: CAWSRPDGYTF
D gene: .; J gene: TRBJ2-7; V gene: TRBV19; clone size: few; CDR3 DNA: TGTGCCAGTAGTGTTTTAGGTTCCTACGAGCAGTACTTC; CDR3 protein: CASSVLGSYEQYF
D gene: .; J gene: TRBJ1-2; V gene: TRBV2; clone size: many; CDR3 DNA: TGTGCCAGCAGTGAACGTCAGGGAAGCAACTATGGCTACACCTTC; CDR3 protein: CASSERQGSNYGYTF
D gene: .; J gene: TRBJ2-3; V gene: TRBV11-3; clone size: many; CDR3 DNA: TGTGCCAGCAGCTGGGACGGCACAGATACGCAGTATTTT; CDR3 protein: CASSWDGTDTQYF
D gene: .; J gene: TRBJ1-5; V gene: TRBV7-9; clone size: few; CDR3 DNA: TGTGCCAGCAGCTTAGCGCGGGGGTCTAGCAATCAGCCCCAGCATTTT; CDR3 protein: CASSLARGSSNQPQHF
D gene: .; J gene: TRBJ2-2; V gene: TRBV15; clone size: many; CDR3 DNA: TGTGCCACCAGCAGGGGGCCGGGAGGGGAGCTGTTTTTT; CDR3 protein: CATSRGPGGELFF
D gene: .; J gene: TRBJ2-3; V gene: TRBV28; clone size: many; CDR3 DNA: TGTGCCAGCAGTTTTCAATCTAATACGCAGTATTTT; CDR3 protein: CASSFQSNTQYF
D gene: .; J gene: TRBJ1-1; V gene: TRBV18; clone size: few; CDR3 DNA: TGTGCCAGCTCACCACGGGGGTATTGGGACACTGAAGCTTTCTTT; CDR3 protein: CASSPRGYWDTEAFF
D gene: TRBD1; J gene: TRBJ2-7; V gene: TRBV28; clone size: few; CDR3 DNA: TGTGCCAGCAGTTTCGACAGGGCCTACGAGCGGTACTTC; CDR3 protein: CASSFDRAYERYF
D gene: .; J gene: TRBJ2-5; V gene: TRBV3-1; clone size: many; CDR3 DNA: TGTGCCAGCAGTGATATGGACACTGGAGGGATCCAGTACTTC; CDR3 protein: CASSDMDTGGIQYF
D gene: TRBD1; J gene: TRBJ1-2; V gene: TRBV6-1; clone size: many; CDR3 DNA: TGTGCCAGCAGTGACACTTGGGGGACAGGGGGTAATTATGGCTACACCTTC; CDR3 protein: CASSDTWGTGGNYGYTF
D gene: .; J gene: TRBJ1-3; V gene: TRBV12-3/TRBV12-4; clone size: many; CDR3 DNA: TGTGCCAGCAGTCTCCGACAAGCCTCTGGAAACACCATATATTTT; CDR3 protein: CASSLRQASGNTIYF
D gene: .; J gene: TRBJ2-5; V gene: TRBV15; clone size: .; CDR3 DNA: TGTGCCACCAGCAGAGGGGGCCCGGAGACCCAGTACTTC; CDR3 protein: CATSRGGPETQYF
D gene: .; J gene: TRBJ2-2; V gene: TRBV2; clone size: many; CDR3 DNA: TGTGCCAGCACCCTCAACGAGGCCGGGGAGCTGTTTTTT; CDR3 protein: CASTLNEAGELFF
D gene: TRBD2; J gene: TRBJ2-1; V gene: TRBV5-1; clone size: many; CDR3 DNA: TGCGCCAGCAGCTATACTAGCGGAGGTGATAATGAGCAGTTCTTC; CDR3 protein: CASSYTSGGDNEQFF
D gene: .; J gene: TRBJ2-5; V gene: TRBV24-1; clone size: .; CDR3 DNA: TGTGCCACCAGTGACGGAAAAGAGACCCAGTACTTC; CDR3 protein: CATSDGKETQYF
D gene: .; J gene: TRBJ2-3; V gene: TRBV10-3; clone size: .; CDR3 DNA: TGTGCCATCAGTGAGGGGCCCCAGGGTACAGATACGCAGTATTTT; CDR3 protein: CAISEGPQGTDTQYF